This TCR beta chain was retrieved from a study of cytomegalovirus exposure and HLA in healthy donors. Study-wide results and caveats: Association of fewer than 20,000 TCR beta sequences with HLA alleles was found at 0.05 false discovery rate in a later analysis. In vitro assays verified that a few CMV-associated chains recognized CMV antigens specifically. Altogether, more than 150 TCR beta chains were recorded as cytomegalovirus-associated.

Trimming cost V 7 bases and J 2 bases, with 8 bases left between them. Germline lookup yields CDR1 SNHLY and CDR2 FYNNEI. The CDR3 has 12 residues. Concerning this clone: Its matching antigen is unknown.

The PCR was carried out with 60 Vbeta primers and 13 Jbeta primers. Using immunoSEQ multiplex PCR, the repertoire was profiled, and TCRdb retains in-frame clones only, with some absent. The table includes about 110,000 clones, 70% to 85% detected once. Though probably carrying unrecorded immune exposures, donors were nominally healthy at sampling. This chain connects TRBV2 to TRBJ1-1; D gene uncertain. Sequenced: PBMCs. The TCR sequence derives from a man aged 25 to 40 in good health and CMV-seropositive. As DNA, the CDR3 is TGTGCCAGCACGATGGCCAACACTGAAGCTTTCTTT. This translates into CASTMANTEAFF.